This T cell receptor beta chain emerged from a study of T cell repertoires in cytomegalovirus infection. A single record per CDR3 protein comes from TCRdb applying MiXCR to the reads. The sample consists of roughly 920,000 distinct CDR3 sequences, approximately 31% of them appearing once. This clonotype came up a few times. Its specificity is unknown. Study conclusions and caveats: Carriers of CMV plus the relevant HLA were identified by cumulative public TCR beta family frequency. Across the ex vivo response, the dominant clonotypes were HLA-C-restricted CMV-specific TCR beta clonotypes.

The germline gives CDR1 MGHRA, CDR2 YSYEKL. This CDR3 has 15 residues. V lost 1 base and J lost 5; bases outside the gene matches: 7. This clonotype was obtained from a human donor in good health (CMV status not recorded). Some clones in this sample may be carry-over from other donors' samples. Here the sequenced sample was cultured CD8+ T cells from PBMCs, taken from culture after CMV antigen stimulation. V gene TRBV4-1 combines with J gene TRBJ2-5; the match to TRBD1 covers 7 bases. The CDR3 sequence: CASSQGEGGTETQYF. CDR3 bases: TGCGCCAGCAGCCAAGGAGAAGGGGGCACGGAGACCCAGTACTTC.